The T cell receptor beta chain under discussion was sequenced for a study of a mutant IDH1 vaccine in newly diagnosed glioma. Study context: Males made up about 62% and females about 40% of treated patients, whose mean age was 40.4 years. It was radiotherapy, temozolomide, or both that patients received previously, with most receiving both. Study-wide points: Most patients, 93.3%, showed vaccine-induced immune responses.

Deletions cut 4 bases from V and 2 bases from J, with 13 bases between. Per the germline V gene, CDR1 is LGHNA and CDR2 is YSLEER. CDR3 length equals 15 residues. Assay: immunoSEQ multiplex PCR; the TCRdb copy retains only in-frame clones and omits some. The profile shows 65,000 to 70,000 clones, around four fifths of them singletons. On this clone itself: Its specificity is not known.

As for time point: baseline, week 1 (first vaccination visit). The treatment is: pre-vaccination baseline after standard-of-care therapy. The V and J genes are TRBV4-3 and TRBJ2-3; maybe TRBD1 (5 bases). This TCR was recovered from a woman between 18 and 29 years old with glioma. Some clones in this sample may be carry-over from other donors' samples. The material was peripheral blood mononuclear cells (PBMCs), obtained from a glioma patient treated with radiotherapy, temozolomide or both. DNA for the CDR3: TGCGCCAGCAGCCTTAAGACAGCAGCCACAGATACGCAGTATTTT. Its translation is CASSLKTAATDTQYF.